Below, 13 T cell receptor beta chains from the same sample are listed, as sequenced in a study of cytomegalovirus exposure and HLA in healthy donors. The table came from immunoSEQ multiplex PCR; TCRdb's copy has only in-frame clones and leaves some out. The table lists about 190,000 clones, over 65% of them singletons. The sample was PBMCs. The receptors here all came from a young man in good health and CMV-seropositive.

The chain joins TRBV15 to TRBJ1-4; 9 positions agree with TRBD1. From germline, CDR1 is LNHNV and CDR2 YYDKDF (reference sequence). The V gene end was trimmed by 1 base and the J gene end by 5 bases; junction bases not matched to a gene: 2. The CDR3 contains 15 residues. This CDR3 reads CATSRAGTGNEKLFF. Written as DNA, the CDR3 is TGTGCCACCAGCAGAGCCGGGACAGGGAATGAAAAACTGTTTTTT.

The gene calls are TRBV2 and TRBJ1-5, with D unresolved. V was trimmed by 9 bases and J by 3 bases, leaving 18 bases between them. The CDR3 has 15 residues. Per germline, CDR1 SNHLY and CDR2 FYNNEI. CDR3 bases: TGTGCCAGTTTGTCGACTACCTGGGACAATCAGCCCCAGCATTTT. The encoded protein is CASLSTTWDNQPQHF.

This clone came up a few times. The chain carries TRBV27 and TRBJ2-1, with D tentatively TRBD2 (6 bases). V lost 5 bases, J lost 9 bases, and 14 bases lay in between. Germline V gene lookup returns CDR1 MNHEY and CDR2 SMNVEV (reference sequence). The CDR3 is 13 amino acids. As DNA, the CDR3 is TGTGCCAGCAGTACCCGACTAGGTCTTGAGCAGTTCTTC. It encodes CASSTRLGLEQFF.

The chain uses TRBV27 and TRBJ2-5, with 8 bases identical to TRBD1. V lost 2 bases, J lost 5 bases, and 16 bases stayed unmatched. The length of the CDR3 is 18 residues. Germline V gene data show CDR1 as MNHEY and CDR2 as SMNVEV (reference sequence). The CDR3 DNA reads TGTGCCAGCAGTTTAGCCCAGGGGGCTGGGGGGTTTAGGGAGACCCAGTACTTC. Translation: CASSLAQGAGGFRETQYF.

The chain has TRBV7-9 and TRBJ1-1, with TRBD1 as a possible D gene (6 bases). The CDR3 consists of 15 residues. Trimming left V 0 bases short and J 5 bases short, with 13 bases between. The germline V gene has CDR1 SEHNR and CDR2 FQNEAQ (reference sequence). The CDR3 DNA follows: TGTGCCAGCAGCTTAGCATCACAGGGAACAACTGAAGCTTTCTTT. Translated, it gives CASSLASQGTTEAFF.

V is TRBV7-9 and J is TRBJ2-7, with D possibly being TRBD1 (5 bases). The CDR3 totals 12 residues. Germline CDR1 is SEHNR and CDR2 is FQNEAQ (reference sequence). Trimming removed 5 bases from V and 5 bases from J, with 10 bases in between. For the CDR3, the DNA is TGTGCCAGCAGCCCTAGACAGAACGAGCAGTACTTC. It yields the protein CASSPRQNEQYF. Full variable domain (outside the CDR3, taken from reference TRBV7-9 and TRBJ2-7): DTGVSQNPRHKITKRGQNVTFRCDPISEHNRLYWYRQTLGQGPEFLTYFQNEAQLEKSRLLSDRFSAERPKGSFSTLEIQRTEQGDSAMYLCASSPRQNEQYFGPGTRLTVT.

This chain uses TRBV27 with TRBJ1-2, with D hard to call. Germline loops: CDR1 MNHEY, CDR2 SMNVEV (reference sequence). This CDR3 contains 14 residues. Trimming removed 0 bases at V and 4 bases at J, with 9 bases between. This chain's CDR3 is CASSLSPRFYGYTF. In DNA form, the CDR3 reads TGTGCCAGCAGTTTATCCCCCAGATTCTATGGCTACACCTTC.

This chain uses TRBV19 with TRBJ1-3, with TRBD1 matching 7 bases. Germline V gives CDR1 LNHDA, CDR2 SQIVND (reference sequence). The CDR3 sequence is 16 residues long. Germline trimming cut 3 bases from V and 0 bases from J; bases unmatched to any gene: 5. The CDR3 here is CASSMDRPNSGNTIYF. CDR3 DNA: TGTGCCAGTAGTATGGACAGGCCCAACTCTGGAAACACCATATATTTT.

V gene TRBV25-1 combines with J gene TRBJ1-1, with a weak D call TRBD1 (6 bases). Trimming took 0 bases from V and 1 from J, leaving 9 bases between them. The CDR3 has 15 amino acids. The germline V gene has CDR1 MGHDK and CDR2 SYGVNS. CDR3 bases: TGTGCCAGCAGTGAATATCAGGGGCCGAACACTGAAGCTTTCTTT. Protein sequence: CASSEYQGPNTEAFF.

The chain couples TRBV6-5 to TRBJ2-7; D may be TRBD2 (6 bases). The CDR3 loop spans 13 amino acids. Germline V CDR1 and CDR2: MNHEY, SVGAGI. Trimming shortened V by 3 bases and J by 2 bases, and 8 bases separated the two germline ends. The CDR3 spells CASSYGRTYEQYF. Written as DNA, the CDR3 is TGTGCCAGCAGTTATGGGAGGACCTACGAGCAGTACTTC.

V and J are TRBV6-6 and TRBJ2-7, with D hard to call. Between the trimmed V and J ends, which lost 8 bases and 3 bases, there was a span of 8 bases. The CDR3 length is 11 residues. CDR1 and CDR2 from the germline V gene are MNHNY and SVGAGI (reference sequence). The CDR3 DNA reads TGTGCCAGCTCAGGTCTCTACGAGCAGTACTTC. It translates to CASSGLYEQYF.

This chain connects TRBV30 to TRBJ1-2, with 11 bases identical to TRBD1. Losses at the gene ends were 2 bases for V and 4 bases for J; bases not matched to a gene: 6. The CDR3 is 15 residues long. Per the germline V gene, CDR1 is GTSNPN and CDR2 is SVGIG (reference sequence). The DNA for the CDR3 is TGTGCCTGGAGTCGTGGACAGGGGGCCGGCTATGGCTACACCTTC. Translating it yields CAWSRGQGAGYGYTF.

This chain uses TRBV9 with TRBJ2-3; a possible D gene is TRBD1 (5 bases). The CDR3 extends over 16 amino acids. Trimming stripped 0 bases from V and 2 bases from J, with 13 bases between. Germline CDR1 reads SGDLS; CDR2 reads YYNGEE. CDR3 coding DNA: TGTGCCAGCAGCGTAGAAGGGGTCGCGCCCACAGATACGCAGTATTTT. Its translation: CASSVEGVAPTDTQYF.